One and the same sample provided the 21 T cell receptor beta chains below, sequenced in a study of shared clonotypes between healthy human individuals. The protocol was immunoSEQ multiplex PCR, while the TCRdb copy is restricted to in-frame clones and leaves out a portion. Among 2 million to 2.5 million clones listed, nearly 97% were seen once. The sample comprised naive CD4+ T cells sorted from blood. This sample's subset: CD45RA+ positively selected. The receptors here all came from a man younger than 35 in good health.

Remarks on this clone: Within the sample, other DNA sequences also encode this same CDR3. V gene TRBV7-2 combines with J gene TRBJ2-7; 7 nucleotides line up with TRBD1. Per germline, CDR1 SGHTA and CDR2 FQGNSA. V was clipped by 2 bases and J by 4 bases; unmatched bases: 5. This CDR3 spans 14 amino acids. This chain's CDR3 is CASSLRGQTYEQYF. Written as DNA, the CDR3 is TGTGCCAGCAGCTTAAGGGGACAGACTTACGAGCAGTACTTC.

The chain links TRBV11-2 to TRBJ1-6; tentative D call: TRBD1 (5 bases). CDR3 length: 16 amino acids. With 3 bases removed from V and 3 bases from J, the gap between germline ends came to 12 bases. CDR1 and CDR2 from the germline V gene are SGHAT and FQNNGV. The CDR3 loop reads CASSFTGLSYNSPLHF. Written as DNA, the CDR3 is TGTGCCAGCAGCTTCACGGGACTGAGCTATAATTCACCCCTCCACTTT. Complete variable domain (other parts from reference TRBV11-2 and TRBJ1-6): EAGVAQSPRYKIIEKRQSVAFWCNPISGHATLYWYQQILGQGPKLLIQFQNNGVVDDSQLPKDRFSAERLKGVDSTLKIQPAKLEDSAVYLCASSFTGLSYNSPLHFGNGTRLTVT.

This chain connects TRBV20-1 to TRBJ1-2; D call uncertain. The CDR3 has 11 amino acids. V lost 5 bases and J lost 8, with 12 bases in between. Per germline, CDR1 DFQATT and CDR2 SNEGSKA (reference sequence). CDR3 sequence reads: CSAPGLIGYTF. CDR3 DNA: TGCAGTGCTCCCGGACTTATAGGCTACACCTTC.

This chain's CDR3 is CASSFEGGPTDTQYF. CDR3 DNA: TGTGCCAGCAGTTTTGAGGGGGGCCCCACAGATACGCAGTATTTT. V usage is TRBV2 and J usage is TRBJ2-3; either TRBD1 or TRBD2 may supply D (6 bases each). The ends were cut back, 5 bases at V and 2 bases at J, with 14 bases in the middle. The CDR3 has 15 residues. In germline, CDR1 is SNHLY, CDR2 FYNNEI.

The CDR3 spells CASSDSNGFGCEQYF. Here the CDR3 DNA reads TGTGCCAGCAGTGACTCGAACGGGTTTGGCTGCGAGCAGTACTTC. The chain links TRBV6-4 to TRBJ2-7; D is uncertain. The CDR3 has 15 residues. Germline V gene sequence: CDR1 MRHNA, CDR2 SNTAGT. The V end lost 0 bases, the J end lost 6 bases, and 15 bases lay between the germline ends.

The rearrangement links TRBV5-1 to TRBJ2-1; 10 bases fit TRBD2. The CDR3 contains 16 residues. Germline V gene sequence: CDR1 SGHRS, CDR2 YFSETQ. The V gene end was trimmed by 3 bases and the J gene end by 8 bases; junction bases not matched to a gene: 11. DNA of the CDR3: TGCGCCAGCAGCTCTAGCGGGAGCCTCCCAGAGGATGAGCAGTTCTTC. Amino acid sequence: CASSSSGSLPEDEQFF.

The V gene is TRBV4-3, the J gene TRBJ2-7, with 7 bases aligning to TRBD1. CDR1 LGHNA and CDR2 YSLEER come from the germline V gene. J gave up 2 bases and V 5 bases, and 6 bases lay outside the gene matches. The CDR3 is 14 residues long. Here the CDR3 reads CASSEGADPYEQYF. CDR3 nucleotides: TGCGCCAGCAGCGAGGGGGCAGATCCCTACGAGCAGTACTTC.

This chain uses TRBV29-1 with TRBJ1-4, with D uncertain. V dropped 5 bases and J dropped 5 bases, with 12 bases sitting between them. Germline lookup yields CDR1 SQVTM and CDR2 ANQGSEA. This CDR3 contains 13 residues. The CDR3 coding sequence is TGCAGCGTTCGACAAGTACCCAATGAAAAACTGTTTTTT. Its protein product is CSVRQVPNEKLFF. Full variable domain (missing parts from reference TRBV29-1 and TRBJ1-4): SAVISQKPSRDICQRGTSLTIQCQVDSQVTMMFWYRQQPGQSLTLIATANQGSEATYESGFVIDKFPISRPNLTFSTLTVSNMSPEDSSIYLCSVRQVPNEKLFFGSGTQLSVL.

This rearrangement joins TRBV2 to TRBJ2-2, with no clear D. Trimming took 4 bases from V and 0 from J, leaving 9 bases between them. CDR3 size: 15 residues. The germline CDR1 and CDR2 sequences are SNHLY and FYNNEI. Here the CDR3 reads CASSAFTANTGELFF. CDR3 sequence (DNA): TGTGCCAGCAGTGCTTTCACCGCGAACACCGGGGAGCTGTTTTTT.

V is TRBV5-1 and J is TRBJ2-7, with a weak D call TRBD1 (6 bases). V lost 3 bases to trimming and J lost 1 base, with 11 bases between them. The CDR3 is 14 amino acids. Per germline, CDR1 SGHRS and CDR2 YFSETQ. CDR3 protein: CASSSRQESYEQYF. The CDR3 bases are TGCGCCAGCAGCTCAAGACAGGAGTCCTACGAGCAGTACTTC.

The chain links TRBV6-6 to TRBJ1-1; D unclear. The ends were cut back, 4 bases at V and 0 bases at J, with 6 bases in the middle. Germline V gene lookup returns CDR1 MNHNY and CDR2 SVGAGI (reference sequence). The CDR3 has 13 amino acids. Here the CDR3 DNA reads TGTGCCAGCAGTTTGGTGATGAACACTGAAGCTTTCTTT. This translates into CASSLVMNTEAFF.

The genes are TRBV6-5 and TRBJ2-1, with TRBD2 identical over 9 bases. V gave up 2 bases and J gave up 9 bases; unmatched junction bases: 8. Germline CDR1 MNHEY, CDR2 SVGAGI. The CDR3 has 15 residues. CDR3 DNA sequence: TGTGCCAGCAGTTACGGGGCTAGCGGGGCCGGTGAGCAGTTCTTC. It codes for CASSYGASGAGEQFF.

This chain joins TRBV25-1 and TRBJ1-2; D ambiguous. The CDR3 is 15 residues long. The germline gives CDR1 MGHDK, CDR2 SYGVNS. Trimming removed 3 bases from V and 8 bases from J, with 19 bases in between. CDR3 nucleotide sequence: TGTGCCAGCAGTGATGATGGCGGTGGGCCCCTCGGCTACACCTTC. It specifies CASSDDGGGPLGYTF.

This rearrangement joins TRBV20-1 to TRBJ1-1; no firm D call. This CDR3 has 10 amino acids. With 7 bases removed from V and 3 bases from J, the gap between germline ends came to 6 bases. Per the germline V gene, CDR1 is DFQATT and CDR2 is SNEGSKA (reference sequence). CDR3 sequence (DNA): TGCAGTGGACTGGACACTGAAGCTTTCTTT. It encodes CSGLDTEAFF.

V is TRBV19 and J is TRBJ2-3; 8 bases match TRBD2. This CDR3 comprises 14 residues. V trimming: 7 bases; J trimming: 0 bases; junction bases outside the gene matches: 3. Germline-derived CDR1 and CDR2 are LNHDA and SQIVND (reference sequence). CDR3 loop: CASNRGGSTDTQYF. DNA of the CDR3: TGTGCCAGTAACCGGGGGGGCAGCACAGATACGCAGTATTTT.

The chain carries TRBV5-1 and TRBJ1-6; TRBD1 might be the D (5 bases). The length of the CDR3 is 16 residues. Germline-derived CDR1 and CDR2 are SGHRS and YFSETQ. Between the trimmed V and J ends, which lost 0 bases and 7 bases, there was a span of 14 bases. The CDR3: CASSLEGQLGNSPLHF. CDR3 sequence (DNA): TGCGCCAGCAGCTTGGAGGGGCAGTTAGGCAATTCACCCCTCCACTTT.

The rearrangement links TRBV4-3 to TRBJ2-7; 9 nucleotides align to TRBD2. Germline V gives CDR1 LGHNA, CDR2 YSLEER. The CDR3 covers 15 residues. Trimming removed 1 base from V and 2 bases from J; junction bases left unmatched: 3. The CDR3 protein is CASSQATSGAYEQYF. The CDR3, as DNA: TGCGCCAGCAGCCAAGCGACTAGCGGTGCCTACGAGCAGTACTTC.

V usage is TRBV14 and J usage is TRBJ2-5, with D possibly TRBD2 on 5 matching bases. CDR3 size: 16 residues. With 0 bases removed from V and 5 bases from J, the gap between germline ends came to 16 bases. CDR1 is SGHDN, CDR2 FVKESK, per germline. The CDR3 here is CASSQDLLGSRETQYF. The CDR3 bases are TGTGCCAGCAGCCAAGATCTACTAGGATCCCGGGAGACCCAGTACTTC.

CDR3 in amino acids: CASRLQESSYNEQFF. In DNA form, the CDR3 reads TGTGCCAGCAGGTTACAGGAGAGCTCCTACAATGAGCAGTTCTTC. The chain carries TRBV6-1 and TRBJ2-1; TRBD1 might be the D (5 bases). Per germline, CDR1 MNHNS and CDR2 SASEGT. The V end was cut by 6 bases, the J end by 0 bases, with 12 bases between. The CDR3 loop spans 15 amino acids.

CDR3: CASSQESEIPYEQYF. DNA for the CDR3: TGCGCCAGCAGCCAAGAATCAGAGATCCCCTACGAGCAGTACTTC. The chain couples TRBV4-3 to TRBJ2-7; D is unclear. The CDR3 has 15 amino acids. The ends were cut back, 0 bases at V and 2 bases at J, with 11 bases in the middle. The germline CDR1 and CDR2 sequences are LGHNA and YSLEER.

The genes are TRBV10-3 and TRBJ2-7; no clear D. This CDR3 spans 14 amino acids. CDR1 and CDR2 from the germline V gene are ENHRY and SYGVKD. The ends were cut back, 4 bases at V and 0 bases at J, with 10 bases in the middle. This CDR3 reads CAISGTPSSYEQYF. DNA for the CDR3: TGTGCCATCAGTGGAACCCCCAGCTCCTACGAGCAGTACTTC.